Each of the 3 T cell receptor beta chains below was sequenced from the same sample in a study of shared clonotypes between healthy human individuals. Generated by immunoSEQ multiplex PCR, the TCRdb table keeps only in-frame clones and is missing some. This table holds 1.6 million or so clones, approximately 98.5% found once. The sample comprised naive CD4+ T cells sorted from blood. Described subset: CD45RA+ positively selected. These receptors were obtained from a young man in good health.

This clone was seen once. The genes are TRBV7-8 and TRBJ2-1, with TRBD1 identical over 7 bases. The CDR3 runs 15 residues. The junction had 9 bases not matched to a gene; V was cut back by 7 bases and J by 3 bases. The germline V gene encodes CDR1 SGHVS and CDR2 FQNEAQ. This CDR3 is CASIADRDYYNEQFF. In DNA, the CDR3 is TGTGCCAGCATCGCCGACAGGGATTACTACAATGAGCAGTTCTTC.

The rearrangement joins TRBV4-3 to TRBJ1-1; D call uncertain. Germline CDR1 reads LGHNA; CDR2 reads YSLEER. V was shortened by 1 base and J by 0 bases, with 9 bases between the two germline ends. The CDR3 contains 15 residues. The CDR3 region is CASSQVNSLNTEAFF. CDR3 coding DNA: TGCGCCAGCAGCCAAGTTAACAGCTTGAACACTGAAGCTTTCTTT.

This sequence joins TRBV29-1 and TRBJ2-2, with D perhaps matching TRBD2 (5 bases). The CDR3 has 15 amino acids. The germline gives CDR1 SQVTM, CDR2 ANQGSEA. V was pared by 4 bases and J by 7 bases, with 19 bases between. CDR3 region: CSVARGNGVGGELFF. In nucleotides, the CDR3 is TGCAGCGTTGCGAGAGGAAACGGGGTAGGCGGGGAGCTGTTTTTT.